The 18 T cell receptor beta chains below were found in one sample sequenced in a study of blood T cell repertoires in COVID-19. Measured with immunoSEQ multiplex PCR; TCRdb has only the in-frame clones, and not every one. The data show more than 150,000 clones, with 80% to 90% seen just once and under 15% held by the top ten. Sequenced sample: peripheral blood. All receptors come from a woman aged 70-85 years with COVID-19, enrolled during active disease.

This clone was counted only a few times. The chain links TRBV2 to TRBJ1-5, with D unclear. Per the germline V gene, CDR1 is SNHLY and CDR2 is FYNNEI. This CDR3 region has 15 residues. The ends were cut back, 4 bases at V and 1 base at J, with 11 bases in the middle. This CDR3 is CASSGEGGSNQPQHF. In DNA form, the CDR3 reads TGTGCCAGCAGTGGGGAGGGAGGCAGCAATCAGCCCCAGCATTTT.

The chain couples TRBV28 to TRBJ1-1, with D hard to call. This CDR3 is built from 12 residues. Deletions cut 5 bases from V and 1 base from J, with 5 bases between. The germline V gene has CDR1 MDHEN and CDR2 SYDVKM. The CDR3: CASSDTNTEAFF. The CDR3 nucleotides read TGTGCCAGCAGTGACACGAACACTGAAGCTTTCTTT. Looking up the rest from reference TRBV28 and TRBJ1-1 gives the full variable domain: DVKVTQSSRYLVKRTGEKVFLECVQDMDHENMFWYRQDPGLGLRLIYFSYDVKMKEKGDIPEGYSVSREKKERFSLILESASTNQTSMYLCASSDTNTEAFFGQGTRLTVV.

This clone was detected once. The J gene is TRBJ2-7, the V gene TRBV4-1; D perhaps matches TRBD2 (7 bases). This CDR3 spans 15 amino acids. CDR1 and CDR2 from the germline V gene are MGHRA and YSYEKL. Trimming shortened V by 3 bases and J by 6 bases, and 18 bases separated the two germline ends. CDR3 sequence (DNA): TGCGCCAGCAGCCATCCCCGGGGGGCAGCCGGCGAGCAGTACTTC. Translated, it gives CASSHPRGAAGEQYF.

About this clone: Relative to the germline gene, one junction end is altered; a read error may explain this. This chain uses TRBV7-8 with TRBJ2-7, with 9 positions matching TRBD1. Germline loops: CDR1 SGHVS, CDR2 FQNEAQ. This CDR3 contains 15 residues. DNA for the CDR3: TGTGCCAGCAGCTTGGGGGACAGGGATGGCTACAAGCAGTACTTC. It specifies CASSLGDRDGYKQYF.

This chain uses TRBV6-6 with TRBJ2-7, with TRBD2 identical over 12 bases. This CDR3 region has 16 residues. V lost 5 bases and J lost 3; bases outside the gene matches: 8. CDR1 and CDR2 from the germline V gene are MNHNY and SVGAGI (reference sequence). CDR3 sequence: CASSRLAGARNYEQYF. The CDR3 nucleotides read TGTGCCAGCAGTCGACTAGCGGGAGCCCGGAACTACGAGCAGTACTTC.

The chain has TRBV30 and TRBJ1-3; no clear D gene. The CDR3 totals 16 residues. Trimming removed 4 bases from V and 1 base from J, with 17 bases in between. CDR1 is GTSNPN and CDR2 is SVGIG in the germline V gene (reference sequence). This CDR3 is CAWKAGSPSSGNTIYF. As DNA, the CDR3 is TGTGCCTGGAAAGCCGGGAGCCCCTCTTCTGGAAACACCATATATTTT.

In DNA, the CDR3 is TGCAGCGTTATATTGGATCCAACGAGGACCTACGAGCAGTACTTC. It encodes CSVILDPTRTYEQYF. The rearrangement joins TRBV29-1 to TRBJ2-7; D gene ambiguous. The CDR3 is made up of 15 amino acids. V was clipped by 5 bases and J by 2 bases, with 19 bases between them. CDR1 and CDR2 (germline): SQVTM, ANQGSEA.

J is TRBJ1-5 and V is TRBV28; D uncertain. Germline CDR1 is MDHEN and CDR2 is SYDVKM. With 7 bases removed from V and 7 bases from J, the gap between germline ends came to 17 bases. The CDR3 is 14 residues long. In nucleotides, the CDR3 is TGTGCCAGCACCCCCATCTGGGGAGGACAGCCCCAGCATTTT. Its protein product is CASTPIWGGQPQHF.

The chain employs TRBV7-2 and TRBJ2-7, with 7 positions matching TRBD2. With 4 bases clipped from V and 2 bases from J, the junction kept 8 bases outside the gene matches. The germline V gene has CDR1 SGHTA and CDR2 FQGNSA. The CDR3 loop spans 15 amino acids. CDR3 DNA: TGTGCCAGCAGCTCAGCTAGCGGAAACCCCTACGAGCAGTACTTC. This gives the protein CASSSASGNPYEQYF.

The gene calls are TRBV19 and TRBJ2-1; D is perhaps TRBD1 (5 bases). Germline values: CDR1 LNHDA, CDR2 SQIVND (reference sequence). The V and J ends lost 4 bases and 5 bases respectively, with 9 bases between them. This CDR3 contains 13 residues. The CDR3 loop is CASSSDSDNEQFF. The CDR3, as DNA: TGTGCCAGTAGTAGTGACAGCGACAATGAGCAGTTCTTC.

This clone was counted only a few times. V and J are TRBV27 and TRBJ1-5; TRBD1 agrees at 8 bases. The trim removed 5 bases at V and 8 bases at J, leaving 5 bases unmatched. Germline V gives CDR1 MNHEY, CDR2 SMNVEV (reference sequence). The CDR3 is 13 residues long. The CDR3 DNA reads TGTGCCAGCAGTCAGACAGGGGCGGAGCCCCAGCATTTT. This sequence encodes CASSQTGAEPQHF.

J is TRBJ1-2 and V is TRBV28, with TRBD1 as a possible D gene (5 bases). V was trimmed by 5 bases and J by 4 bases, leaving 23 bases between them. Germline values: CDR1 MDHEN, CDR2 SYDVKM. This CDR3 spans 17 amino acids. As DNA, the CDR3 is TGTGCCAGCAGTCCCGGGACGGCCAGGGACGGGGGCTATGGCTACACCTTC. As protein: CASSPGTARDGGYGYTF.

The chain employs TRBV30 and TRBJ1-2, with a possible D match to TRBD1 (5 bases). V was cut by 3 bases and J by 2 bases, with 7 bases left in between. This CDR3 is 12 amino acids long. The germline V gene encodes CDR1 GTSNPN and CDR2 SVGIG (reference sequence). CDR3 region: CAWRTENYGYTF. The CDR3 DNA is TGTGCCTGGAGGACAGAGAACTATGGCTACACCTTC.

This chain joins TRBV3-1 (or the pseudogene TRBV3-2) and TRBJ1-1; D is perhaps TRBD1 (5 bases). The CDR3 runs 14 residues. V shed 6 bases and J shed 4 bases, with 15 bases lying between them. CDR1 is LGHDT and CDR2 is YNNKEL in the germline V gene (reference sequence). The CDR3 protein is CASRNVQGGTEAFF. As DNA, the CDR3 is TGTGCCAGCAGGAACGTGCAGGGAGGCACTGAAGCTTTCTTT.

The chain couples TRBV18 to TRBJ2-1; 9 bases map to TRBD2. J gave up 7 bases and V 6 bases, and 7 bases lay outside the gene matches. The CDR3 contains 14 residues. The V gene's germline CDR1 is KGHSH and CDR2 LQKENI. CDR3 region: CASSIKREVNEQFF. The CDR3 DNA reads as TGTGCCAGCTCGATTAAGCGGGAGGTAAATGAGCAGTTCTTC.

Only one count was recorded for this clone. V usage is TRBV5-8 and J usage is TRBJ2-7; 10 bases map to TRBD2. The CDR3 runs 14 residues. The germline gives CDR1 SGHTS, CDR2 YDEGEE. V shed 4 bases, J shed 1 base, and the junction held 2 bases outside the gene matches. CDR3 DNA: TGTGCCAGCAGCATGACTAGCGGGTCCTACGAGCAGTACTTC. Protein sequence: CASSMTSGSYEQYF.

This clone has only a few counts. The V gene is TRBV19, the J gene TRBJ2-2; 11 bases fit TRBD2. The germline CDR1 and CDR2 sequences are LNHDA and SQIVND (reference sequence). There are 17 residues in the CDR3. V lost 4 bases, J lost 3 bases, and 7 bases stayed unmatched. CDR3 bases: TGTGCCAGTAGTACCCCCGGACTAGCGGGTGACACCGGGGAGCTGTTTTTT. Amino acid sequence: CASSTPGLAGDTGELFF.

This rearrangement joins TRBV18 to TRBJ1-6; 10 nucleotides match TRBD1. The CDR3 extends over 17 amino acids. The junction had 6 bases not matched to a gene; V was cut back by 2 bases and J by 5 bases. Per the germline V gene, CDR1 is KGHSH and CDR2 is LQKENI. DNA for the CDR3: TGTGCCAGCTCACCAACGAGACAGGGGGCTAATAATTCACCCCTCCACTTT. This sequence encodes CASSPTRQGANNSPLHF. The complete variable domain, with remaining parts taken from reference TRBV18 and TRBJ1-6, reads NAGVMQNPRHLVRRRGQEARLRCSPMKGHSHVYWYRQLPEEGLKFMVYLQKENIIDESGMPKERFSAEFPKEGPSILRIQQVVRGDSAAYFCASSPTRQGANNSPLHFGNGTRLTVT.